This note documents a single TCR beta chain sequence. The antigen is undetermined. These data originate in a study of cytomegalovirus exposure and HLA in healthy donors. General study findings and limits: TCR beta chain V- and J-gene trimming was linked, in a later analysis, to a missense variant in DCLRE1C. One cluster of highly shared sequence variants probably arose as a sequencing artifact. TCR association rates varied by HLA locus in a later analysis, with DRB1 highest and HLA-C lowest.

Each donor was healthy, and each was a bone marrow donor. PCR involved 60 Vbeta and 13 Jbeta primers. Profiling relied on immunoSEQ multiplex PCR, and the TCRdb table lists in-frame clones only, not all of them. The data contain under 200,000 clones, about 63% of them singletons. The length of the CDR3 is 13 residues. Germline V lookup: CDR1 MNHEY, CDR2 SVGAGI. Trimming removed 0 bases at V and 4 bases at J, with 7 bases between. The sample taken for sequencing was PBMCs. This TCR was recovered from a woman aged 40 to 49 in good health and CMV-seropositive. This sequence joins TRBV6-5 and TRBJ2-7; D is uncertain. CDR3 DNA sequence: TGTGCCAGCAGTTACTCTAGCATATACGAGCAGTACTTC. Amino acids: CASSYSSIYEQYF.